Following are 4 T cell receptor beta chains from one sample sequenced in a study of cytomegalovirus exposure and HLA in healthy donors. PCR primers comprised 60 Vbeta and 13 Jbeta primers. Only in-frame clones appear in the TCRdb table, and some are missing; sequencing was by immunoSEQ multiplex PCR. The sample lists over 150,000 clones; 75% to 90% were seen once. The sample taken for sequencing was PBMCs. The receptors stem from a human donor in good health.

This chain uses TRBV4-3 with TRBJ1-6; possibly TRBD1 for D (5 bases). Germline lookup yields CDR1 LGHNA and CDR2 YSLEER. The V and J ends lost 0 bases and 0 bases respectively, with 18 bases between them. The CDR3 has 20 residues. Here the CDR3 DNA reads TGCGCCAGCAGCCAAGATCCAGCTTTACGGGGGAGCTCCTATAATTCACCCCTCCACTTT. Translated: CASSQDPALRGSSYNSPLHF.

The rearrangement joins TRBV9 to TRBJ2-7; D gene uncertain. V dropped 3 bases and J dropped 5 bases, with 12 bases sitting between them. The CDR3 totals 13 residues. Germline V gene lookup returns CDR1 SGDLS and CDR2 YYNGEE. The CDR3 protein is CASSGPRVNEQYF. The CDR3 DNA is TGTGCCAGCAGCGGTCCAAGAGTCAACGAGCAGTACTTC. The full variable domain, in which reference TRBV9 and TRBJ2-7 provide the parts outside the CDR3, is DSGVTQTPKHLITATGQRVTLRCSPRSGDLSVYWYQQSLDQGLQFLIQYYNGEERAKGNILERFSAQQFPDLHSELNLSSLELGDSALYFCASSGPRVNEQYFGPGTRLTVT.

The rearrangement links TRBV6-6 to TRBJ1-5; TRBD1 matches 7 bases. Germline CDR1 MNHNY, CDR2 SVGAGI (reference sequence). V dropped 6 bases and J dropped 5; count of bases not matched to a gene: 4. This CDR3 has 13 residues. The CDR3 here is CASSLQGDQPQHF. The CDR3 nucleotides are TGTGCCAGCAGCTTGCAGGGGGATCAGCCCCAGCATTTT.

This clone has just a few counts. The J gene is TRBJ1-1, the V gene TRBV11-2; 8 bases are shared with TRBD1. V shed 6 bases, J shed 5 bases, and the junction held 14 bases outside the gene matches. The germline V gene has CDR1 SGHAT and CDR2 FQNNGV. The CDR3 runs to 16 residues. The DNA for the CDR3 is TGTGCCAGCAGGGACAGGGATCAAGGGGACTTGACTGAAGCTTTCTTT. Amino acid sequence: CASRDRDQGDLTEAFF.